A single sample gave rise to the 25 T cell receptor beta chains below, sequenced in a study of CD8+ T cells in alopecia areata. The authors extracted RNA and reverse transcribed it into cDNA as the sequencing template. Data came from immunoSEQ multiplex PCR; TCRdb stores just in-frame clones and leaves some out. Of about 110,000 clones listed, around three fifths are singletons. Treatment in this sample: oral pan-JAK inhibitor, 5-10 mg twice daily. The specimen was CD4+ T cells sorted from blood, collected at week 24, from a patient treated with tofacitinib. These receptors came from a human donor with alopecia areata.

Notes on this clone: An end of the junction does not agree with germline; a read error may underlie this. V is TRBV7-7 and J is TRBJ1-4; D remains unclear. From germline, CDR1 is SSHAT and CDR2 FNYEAQ (reference sequence). The CDR3 extends over 14 amino acids. CDR3: CASSPGPSNEKLFF. The CDR3 DNA follows: TGTGCTAGCAGCCCTGGACCGAGTAATGAAAAACTGTTTTTT.

V usage is TRBV4-1 and J usage is TRBJ1-1, with D tentatively TRBD1 (6 bases). CDR3 length: 14 residues. Trimming stripped 6 bases from V and 4 bases from J, with 15 bases between. The germline V gene has CDR1 MGHRA and CDR2 YSYEKL. Here the CDR3 reads CASSLQGTVTEAFF. CDR3 DNA sequence: TGCGCCAGCAGTCTACAGGGTACGGTCACTGAAGCTTTCTTT.

The table lists this clone with a few counts. The genes are TRBV5-1 and TRBJ2-5; 11 positions match TRBD2. J lost 4 bases, V lost 0 bases, and 2 bases had no gene match. Germline CDR1 reads SGHRS; CDR2 reads YFSETQ. The CDR3 spans 15 residues. CDR3 DNA sequence: TGCGCCAGCAGCTTGGCCCTAGCGGGGGGAGAGACCCAGTACTTC. Protein: CASSLALAGGETQYF.

This clone was detected a few times. V and J are TRBV10-3 and TRBJ1-2, with D unresolved. The CDR3 has 11 amino acids. CDR1 and CDR2 from the germline V gene are ENHRY and SYGVKD. V was pared by 3 bases and J by 8 bases, with 7 bases between. The CDR3 DNA is TGTGCCATCAGTGAACAGTCGGGCTACACCTTC. This translates into CAISEQSGYTF.

This clone has only a few counts. This specimen includes other DNA sequences encoding the same CDR3. The chain is built from TRBV5-1 and TRBJ1-1; no definite D call. V lost 4 bases and J 1 base, leaving 8 bases between the germline ends. The CDR3 has 13 amino acids. Germline lookup yields CDR1 SGHRS and CDR2 YFSETQ. The CDR3: CASSPPGNTEAFF. The CDR3 DNA reads TGCGCCAGCAGCCCTCCCGGGAACACTGAAGCTTTCTTT.

This chain links TRBV5-1 with TRBJ2-3; D is undetermined. Germline lookup yields CDR1 SGHRS and CDR2 YFSETQ. The V and J ends lost 0 bases and 6 bases respectively, with 5 bases between them. The CDR3 length is 12 residues. This CDR3 is CASSLGQDTQYF. As DNA, the CDR3 is TGCGCCAGCAGCTTGGGTCAGGATACGCAGTATTTT.

This clone has a handful of counts. The chain combines TRBV19 with TRBJ1-1; possibly TRBD1 for D (5 bases). Germline V gene sequence: CDR1 LNHDA, CDR2 SQIVND (reference sequence). Trimming cost V 7 bases and J 0 bases, with 12 bases left between them. This CDR3 is built from 14 residues. The CDR3 sequence: CASTMRGLNTEAFF. The CDR3 DNA follows: TGTGCCAGTACCATGAGGGGCCTGAACACTGAAGCTTTCTTT.

V is TRBV4-1 and J is TRBJ2-7; D is undetermined. V dropped 0 bases and J dropped 3 bases, with 6 bases sitting between them. Germline CDR1 MGHRA, CDR2 YSYEKL. The CDR3 extends over 13 amino acids. The CDR3 coding sequence is TGCGCCAGCAGCCAAGATGGATACTACGAGCAGTACTTC. Translation: CASSQDGYYEQYF.

In this sample, this clone turned up once. The chain is built from TRBV27 and TRBJ2-2, with TRBD2 matching 8 bases. V shed 5 bases, J shed 3 bases, and the junction held 5 bases outside the gene matches. This CDR3 contains 15 residues. Per the germline V gene, CDR1 is MNHEY and CDR2 is SMNVEV (reference sequence). The CDR3, as DNA: TGTGCCAGCAGTGAAGCGGGGGCCGACACCGGGGAGCTGTTTTTT. Residues: CASSEAGADTGELFF.

This chain joins TRBV2 and TRBJ2-7; D is perhaps TRBD1 (6 bases). This CDR3 has 14 amino acids. The V gene's germline CDR1 is SNHLY and CDR2 FYNNEI. The V gene lost 5 bases and the J gene lost 3 bases, with 14 bases spanning the gap. The CDR3 region has the DNA TGTGCCAGCAGTTCCGTAGAGACAGGCTACGAGCAGTACTTC. Translated: CASSSVETGYEQYF.

The J gene is TRBJ1-1, the V gene TRBV7-6, with a weak D call TRBD1 (6 bases). The germline V gene has CDR1 SGHVS and CDR2 FNYEAQ. Trimming removed 2 bases from V and 4 bases from J, with 14 bases in between. This CDR3 is 15 amino acids long. The CDR3 reads CASSLTSGVGTEAFF. The DNA for the CDR3 is TGTGCCAGCAGCTTAACTTCAGGGGTGGGCACTGAAGCTTTCTTT. Full variable domain (rest looked up from reference TRBV7-6 and TRBJ1-1): GAGVSQSPRYKVTKRGQDVALRCDPISGHVSLYWYRQALGQGPEFLTYFNYEAQQDKSGLPNDRFSAERPEGSISTLTIQRTEQRDSAMYRCASSLTSGVGTEAFFGQGTRLTVV.

The chain combines TRBV11-2 with TRBJ1-1; D possibly corresponds to TRBD1 (6 bases). Looked up from germline, CDR1 is SGHAT and CDR2 is FQNNGV. This CDR3 contains 12 residues. Trimming shortened V by 1 base and J by 11 bases, and 11 bases separated the two germline ends. The CDR3 sequence: CASSLVSGDAFF. Here the CDR3 DNA reads TGTGCCAGCAGCTTAGTTTCAGGGGACGCTTTCTTT.

This clone was seen more than once but under ten times. The rearrangement joins TRBV6-6 to TRBJ1-1; D not certain. This CDR3 contains 12 residues. V dropped 4 bases and J dropped 8 bases, with 11 bases sitting between them. The germline V gene has CDR1 MNHNY and CDR2 SVGAGI (reference sequence). For the CDR3, the DNA is TGTGCCAGCAGTTTTCCCCAAGGGGAAGCTTTCTTT. Protein: CASSFPQGEAFF.

This chain links TRBV7-2 with TRBJ1-5, with D maybe TRBD1 (5 bases). V dropped 4 bases and J dropped 0 bases, with 19 bases sitting between them. This CDR3 is 18 amino acids long. Germline values: CDR1 SGHTA, CDR2 FQGNSA. CDR3: CASSYTGGAFYSNQPQHF. The CDR3 DNA sequence: TGTGCCAGCAGCTACACGGGAGGGGCCTTTTATAGCAATCAGCCCCAGCATTTT.

A few counts support this clone. The rearrangement uses TRBV29-1 and TRBJ1-6; maybe TRBD1 (6 bases). V was trimmed by 5 bases and J by 7 bases, leaving 18 bases between them. Germline-derived CDR1 and CDR2 are SQVTM and ANQGSEA. This CDR3 has 15 amino acids. The CDR3: CSVQGGESPNSPLHF. CDR3 bases: TGCAGCGTTCAAGGGGGAGAGTCTCCCAATTCACCCCTCCACTTT.

V gene TRBV6-1 combines with J gene TRBJ2-7; 7 nucleotides line up with TRBD1. Germline CDR1 is MNHNS and CDR2 is SASEGT. V shed 5 bases and J 4 bases; nucleotides not matched to a gene: 2. The CDR3 has 12 amino acids. This chain's CDR3 is CASSKQGYEQYF. Written as DNA, the CDR3 is TGTGCCAGCAGTAAACAGGGGTACGAGCAGTACTTC.

This rearrangement joins TRBV2 to TRBJ2-1, with no clear D. The CDR3 contains 13 residues. CDR1 and CDR2 (germline): SNHLY, FYNNEI. Trimming took off 2 bases at V and 1 base at J, with 3 bases between the two ends. This CDR3 is CASSEMSYNEQFF. CDR3 coding DNA: TGTGCCAGCAGTGAAATGTCCTACAATGAGCAGTTCTTC.

The chain recombines TRBV7-8 with TRBJ2-7; weak D call: TRBD1 (6 bases). Germline-derived CDR1 and CDR2 are SGHVS and FQNEAQ. The CDR3 covers 12 residues. Trimming left V 0 bases short and J 6 bases short, with 6 bases between. The CDR3 region has the DNA TGTGCCAGCAGCTTAGCACAGGGCGAGCAGTACTTC. Translation gives CASSLAQGEQYF.

This chain links TRBV7-2 with TRBJ2-2; 8 bases map to TRBD2. This CDR3 contains 18 residues. V lost 0 bases and J lost 4; bases outside the gene matches: 10. The germline V gene encodes CDR1 SGHTA and CDR2 FQGNSA. Here the CDR3 DNA reads TGTGCCAGCAGCTTAGCGGGGTTGGAACTAGCGGCCACCGGGGAGCTGTTTTTT. Residues: CASSLAGLELAATGELFF.

The V call is TRBV19, the J call TRBJ1-5; 9 bases map to TRBD1. The germline CDR1 and CDR2 sequences are LNHDA and SQIVND (reference sequence). The CDR3 is 16 residues long. After removal of 5 bases from V and 5 bases from J, the junction contained 10 bases not matched to a gene. For the CDR3, the DNA is TGTGCCAGTAGTGAAAGCTACAGGGGGCCCTATCAGCCCCAGCATTTT. Translated, it gives CASSESYRGPYQPQHF.

This chain uses TRBV4-1 with TRBJ2-7; no definite D call. The V end lost 1 base, the J end lost 2 bases, and 12 bases lay between the germline ends. Germline V CDR1 and CDR2: MGHRA, YSYEKL. The CDR3 consists of 15 residues. The CDR3 loop is CASSQAPGPTYEQYF. The CDR3 DNA sequence: TGCGCCAGCAGCCAAGCTCCAGGACCCACCTACGAGCAGTACTTC.

V usage is TRBV25-1 and J usage is TRBJ1-1, with D possibly matching TRBD1 (5 bases). Trimming shortened V by 2 bases and J by 1 base, and 14 bases separated the two germline ends. The CDR3 runs to 16 residues. Per the germline V gene, CDR1 is MGHDK and CDR2 is SYGVNS. In nucleotides, the CDR3 is TGTGCCAGCAGTGAAACCTCCAGGGTCGGGAACACTGAAGCTTTCTTT. It is translated as CASSETSRVGNTEAFF.

The rearrangement uses TRBV6-1 and TRBJ2-2; TRBD1 agrees at 7 bases. The CDR3 covers 12 residues. Trimming at V came to 5 bases and at J to 13 bases, leaving 7 bases not matched to a gene. The germline gives CDR1 MNHNS, CDR2 SASEGT. The CDR3 protein is CASSPTGEGLFF. DNA of the CDR3: TGTGCCAGCAGTCCTACAGGGGAAGGGCTGTTTTTT.

This clone was seen a few times. The chain recombines TRBV29-1 with TRBJ1-2; D gene uncertain. CDR1 is SQVTM and CDR2 is ANQGSEA in the germline V gene. The CDR3 length is 11 residues. Trimming shortened V by 3 bases and J by 7 bases, and 9 bases separated the two germline ends. CDR3 amino acids: CSVEMGGGYTF. The CDR3 DNA reads as TGCAGCGTTGAGATGGGAGGTGGCTACACCTTC.

The chain uses TRBV27 and TRBJ1-6; the match to TRBD1 covers 7 bases. CDR3 size: 16 residues. CDR1 MNHEY and CDR2 SMNVEV come from the germline V gene (reference sequence). The V and J ends lost 7 bases and 1 base, in that order; junction bases with no gene match: 7. CDR3 bases: TGTGCCAGCACAAGAAGACAGGGATCCTATAATTCACCCCTCCACTTT. Its translation is CASTRRQGSYNSPLHF.